A single sample is the source of the 13 T cell receptor beta chains below, sequenced in a study of blood T cell repertoires in COVID-19 (dated by TCRdb to about 2020). The library was generated by the immunoSEQ multiplex PCR assay. In its TCRdb copy, this immuneACCESS table keeps in-frame sequences only and misses some clones. Where compared with another copy, unresolved V genes explain less than half of these, and the others have no known cause. For this sample the table gives some 260,000 clones, of which 88% were detected only once. About 0.65% of the sample is in the top ten clones. Sequencing was performed on peripheral blood. The receptor set was obtained from a human donor in a cohort sampled during active COVID-19.

This clone was seen once. The chain joins TRBV11-2 to TRBJ1-3; D gene ambiguous. The length of the CDR3 is 15 residues. Trimming took off 5 bases at V and 1 base at J, with 12 bases between the two ends. CDR1 and CDR2 from the germline V gene are SGHAT and FQNNGV. In nucleotides, the CDR3 is TGTGCCAGCAGCCCCTGGGGAGGGTCTGGAAACACCATATATTTT. Translating gives CASSPWGGSGNTIYF.

This chain joins TRBV30 and TRBJ1-1; no clear D gene. Germline CDR1 GTSNPN, CDR2 SVGIG (reference sequence). V lost 2 bases to trimming and J lost 0 bases, with 7 bases between them. This CDR3 comprises 13 residues. Written as DNA, the CDR3 is TGTGCCTGGAGTCGAAGAGTGAACACTGAAGCTTTCTTT. As protein: CAWSRRVNTEAFF.

This clone appeared once. This chain links TRBV7-6 with TRBJ1-1; D gene unclear. Germline CDR1 SGHVS, CDR2 FNYEAQ. The CDR3 consists of 15 residues. The ends were cut back, 0 bases at V and 5 bases at J, with 13 bases in the middle. DNA for the CDR3: TGTGCCAGCAGCTTAGCCATGAACGGGAAGACTGAAGCTTTCTTT. Encoded protein: CASSLAMNGKTEAFF.

The sample holds a few counts of this clone. V is TRBV4-3 and J is TRBJ2-2; 12 bases map to TRBD2. After removal of 5 bases from V and 5 bases from J, the junction contained 0 bases not matched to a gene. The V gene's germline CDR1 is LGHNA and CDR2 YSLEER. This CDR3 contains 14 residues. CDR3 protein: CASSGLAGTGELFF. DNA of the CDR3: TGCGCCAGCAGCGGACTAGCGGGAACCGGGGAGCTGTTTTTT.

The DNA of the CDR3 is TGTGCCAGCAGTTTACCTCCGGGACTAGCGGGAGGGCTCGGTTGGGACAATGAGCAGTTCTTC. Its protein is CASSLPPGLAGGLGWDNEQFF. J is TRBJ2-1 and V is TRBV28; TRBD2 matches at 16 bases. J lost 5 bases, V lost 2 bases, and 15 bases had no gene match. The length of the CDR3 is 21 residues. Germline-derived CDR1 and CDR2 are MDHEN and SYDVKM.

This clone appeared a single time. The chain carries TRBV4-1 and TRBJ2-7; D not resolved. The V and J ends lost 1 base and 0 bases respectively, with 13 bases between them. The CDR3 sequence is 16 residues long. The germline CDR1 and CDR2 sequences are MGHRA and YSYEKL. For the CDR3, the DNA is TGCGCCAGCAGCCAAGGCCGCGCTCACGGCTCCTACGAGCAGTACTTC. Translated: CASSQGRAHGSYEQYF.

The chain is built from TRBV28 and TRBJ1-1; TRBD1 matches 10 bases. This CDR3 comprises 17 residues. Germline CDR1 MDHEN, CDR2 SYDVKM. V shed 6 bases, J shed 1 base, and the junction held 11 bases outside the gene matches. CDR3 sequence: CASRTGGAGVSNTEAFF. In DNA form, the CDR3 reads TGTGCCAGCAGGACAGGGGGCGCCGGGGTTTCGAACACTGAAGCTTTCTTT.

The V call is TRBV7-2, the J call TRBJ2-7; no reliable D call. Germline lookup yields CDR1 SGHTA and CDR2 FQGNSA. The CDR3 runs to 13 residues. V lost 1 base to trimming and J lost 3 bases, with 7 bases between them. Here the CDR3 reads CASSLVLGYEQYF. The CDR3 nucleotides read TGTGCCAGCAGCTTAGTACTCGGCTACGAGCAGTACTTC.

This clone has more than one count but fewer than ten. The chain carries TRBV28 and TRBJ1-2; D perhaps matches TRBD1 (6 bases). V dropped 11 bases and J dropped 7 bases, with 29 bases sitting between them. The CDR3 length is 16 residues. Germline-derived CDR1 and CDR2 are MDHEN and SYDVKM. As DNA, the CDR3 is TGTGCCTCATTAGCCCCGGCCTACAGGGAAAGAAGTGGCTACACCTTC. As protein: CASLAPAYRERSGYTF.

The chain employs TRBV7-2 and TRBJ2-2, with TRBD2 matching over 7 bases. The V gene's germline CDR1 is SGHTA and CDR2 FQGNSA. This CDR3 is 16 amino acids long. V gave up 6 bases and J gave up 6 bases; unmatched junction bases: 13. DNA of the CDR3: TGTGCCAGCAGTCGCCGGACTAGTATGGGGGCCGGGGAGCTGTTTTTT. Translating gives CASSRRTSMGAGELFF.

The rearrangement joins TRBV21-1 to TRBJ2-1; whether TRBD2, the table's D call, matches the DNA was not checked. TRBV21-1 is noted as a pseudogene. This CDR3 has 21 residues. Written as DNA, the CDR3 is TGTGCCAGCAGCCCCCCCCGGGACAGCCTTGACGGGAGGGGATCTTACAATGAGCAGTTCTTC. Translating gives CASSPPRDSLDGRGSYNEQFF.

The chain couples TRBV27 to TRBJ1-6; TRBD1 might be the D (5 bases). CDR1 and CDR2 from the germline V gene are MNHEY and SMNVEV (reference sequence). This CDR3 is 18 amino acids long. The V end lost 6 bases, the J end lost 7 bases, and 25 bases lay between the germline ends. CDR3 region: CASRKGGDGRVVNSPLHF. The CDR3 DNA reads TGTGCCAGCAGAAAAGGAGGGGACGGACGAGTCGTAAATTCACCCCTCCACTTT.

This chain joins TRBV5-1 and TRBJ1-1; D is possibly TRBD1 (6 bases). The CDR3 runs to 14 residues. Looked up from germline, CDR1 is SGHRS and CDR2 is YFSETQ. V lost 4 bases to trimming and J lost 1 base, with 11 bases between them. CDR3 sequence reads: CASSQGHTNTEAFF. DNA for the CDR3: TGCGCCAGCAGCCAGGGACACACGAACACTGAAGCTTTCTTT.